The 4 T cell receptor beta chains in this list originate from one sample, sequenced in a study of CD8 T cells in Susac syndrome. RNA, at about 0.45 to 1 ug, was reverse transcribed with random hexamers. TCRdb re-called the immunoSEQ multiplex PCR reads with MiXCR, one entry per CDR3 protein. The sample has roughly 75,000 distinct CDR3 sequences; 93% are singletons. Material: CD4+ T cells from PBMCs. The receptor set was obtained from a human donor with Susac syndrome.

The chain couples TRBV4-1 to TRBJ2-3; TRBD1 matches 7 bases. The CDR3 has 15 amino acids. V was clipped by 0 bases and J by 4 bases; unmatched bases: 4. Germline CDR1 MGHRA, CDR2 YSYEKL. CDR3 coding DNA: TGCGCCAGCAGCCAAGAAGAGGGACAGTCAGATACGCAGTATTTT. It specifies CASSQEEGQSDTQYF.

The table lists this clonotype with a count of one. This chain joins TRBV12-3 or TRBV12-4 and TRBJ2-4, with unresolved D. The CDR3 loop spans 12 amino acids. Trimming removed 2 bases at V and 7 bases at J, with 6 bases between. In DNA, the CDR3 is TGTGCCAGCAGTTTACTGGGGAACATTCAGTACTTC. As protein: CASSLLGNIQYF.

The J gene is TRBJ1-3, the V gene TRBV9, with D possibly being TRBD1 (5 bases). Germline lookup yields CDR1 SGDLS and CDR2 YYNGEE. This CDR3 spans 15 amino acids. Trimming removed 2 bases at V and 0 bases at J, with 9 bases between. The CDR3 loop is CASSVGQFSGNTIYF. The CDR3 nucleotides read TGTGCCAGCAGCGTGGGGCAGTTCTCTGGAAACACCATATATTTT.

The V call is TRBV28, the J call TRBJ1-5; a possible D gene is TRBD1 (6 bases). The CDR3 length is 16 residues. The germline gives CDR1 MDHEN, CDR2 SYDVKM. V shed 3 bases and J shed 3 bases, with 15 bases lying between them. CDR3: CASSLLGQGINQPQHF. The CDR3 nucleotides read TGTGCCAGCAGTTTGTTGGGGCAGGGGATCAATCAGCCCCAGCATTTT.